Shown below are 20 T cell receptor beta chains from a single sample sequenced in a study of cytomegalovirus exposure and HLA in healthy donors. Primers for the PCR totalled 60 Vbeta and 13 Jbeta. This table comes from immunoSEQ multiplex PCR, and its TCRdb copy is limited to in-frame clones, with some not included. The sample includes about 130,000 clones, approximately 74% seen only once; the top ten take around 4.1%. Specimen: PBMCs. The receptors originated from a man aged 18 to 35 in good health and CMV-seropositive.

The chain couples TRBV2 to TRBJ1-5, with 10 bases aligning to TRBD1. There are 14 residues in the CDR3. In germline, CDR1 is SNHLY, CDR2 FYNNEI. The V gene end was trimmed by 6 bases and the J gene end by 6 bases; junction bases not matched to a gene: 5. CDR3 loop: CASSRQGAGQPQHF. In nucleotides, the CDR3 is TGTGCCAGCAGCCGACAGGGGGCAGGTCAGCCCCAGCATTTT.

The V gene is TRBV21-1, the J gene TRBJ1-1; TRBD1 was called by the table and not checked on the DNA. TRBV21-1 is a known pseudogene. The CDR3 covers 13 residues. The chain's CDR3 is CASRKGLNTEAFF. The CDR3 DNA reads as TGTGCCAGCAGAAAGGGGTTGAACACTGAAGCTTTCTTT.

This clone has just a few counts. The chain has TRBV15 and TRBJ2-5; 10 bases agree with TRBD1. Germline-derived CDR1 and CDR2 are LNHNV and YYDKDF (reference sequence). The CDR3 contains 14 residues. The ends lost 1 base at V and 6 bases at J; junction bases unmatched: 2. In nucleotides, the CDR3 is TGTGCCACCAGCAGAGTGACAGGGGGCAAGACCCAGTACTTC. Translated: CATSRVTGGKTQYF.

A few counts support this clone. The chain employs TRBV7-3 and TRBJ2-5; D possibly corresponds to TRBD2 (6 bases). With 2 bases removed from V and 5 bases from J, the gap between germline ends came to 15 bases. CDR3 length equals 15 residues. CDR1 is SGHTA and CDR2 is FQGTGA in the germline V gene. Here the CDR3 reads CASSLGGTLRETQYF. The CDR3 coding sequence is TGTGCCAGCAGCTTAGGGGGGACGTTACGGGAGACCCAGTACTTC.

This clone occurred once. This rearrangement joins TRBV11-3 to TRBJ2-5, with D perhaps matching TRBD2 (6 bases). The CDR3 consists of 14 residues. Trimming pared 5 bases from V and 3 bases from J, leaving 13 bases between. The V gene's germline CDR1 is SGHNT and CDR2 YENEEA. The CDR3 protein is CASSRRGGEETQYF. In DNA, the CDR3 is TGTGCCAGCAGCCGTAGGGGCGGGGAAGAGACCCAGTACTTC.

This clone has just a few counts. The sample holds other DNA sequences that translate to the same CDR3. This chain links TRBV6-4 with TRBJ2-3, with TRBD2 matching 9 bases. The J segment lost 0 bases and the V segment lost 0 bases, leaving 1 base of the junction unmatched. In germline, CDR1 is MRHNA, CDR2 SNTAGT. This CDR3 has 16 residues. The CDR3 spells CASSDSAGGSTDTQYF. In DNA, the CDR3 is TGTGCCAGCAGTGACTCTGCGGGAGGGAGCACAGATACGCAGTATTTT.

The rearrangement links TRBV28 to TRBJ2-7; 10 nucleotides align to TRBD2. The V segment lost 4 bases and the J segment 1 base; nucleotides outside the gene matches: 10. Germline V CDR1 and CDR2: MDHEN, SYDVKM. The CDR3 spans 17 residues. The CDR3: CASSSPLSGGVSYEQYF. The CDR3 bases are TGTGCCAGCAGTTCCCCCCTAAGCGGGGGGGTTTCCTACGAGCAGTACTTC.

The chain uses TRBV6-6 and TRBJ2-5; 7 nucleotides line up with TRBD1. The CDR3 covers 15 residues. Germline V gene data show CDR1 as MNHNY and CDR2 as SVGAGI (reference sequence). Unmatched junction bases numbered 6, after V lost 0 bases and J lost 5 bases. The CDR3 nucleotides read TGTGCCAGCAGTTACTCAAGACAGGGTGGGGAGACCCAGTACTTC. This codes for CASSYSRQGGETQYF.

The genes are TRBV5-8 and TRBJ2-1, with 8 bases identical to TRBD2. Germline V lookup: CDR1 SGHTS, CDR2 YDEGEE. There are 15 residues in the CDR3. V lost 4 bases to trimming and J lost 4 bases; unmatched junction nucleotides: 7. CDR3 protein: CASSRNRGGYNEQFF. The CDR3 coding sequence is TGTGCCAGCAGCCGTAACCGGGGGGGGTACAATGAGCAGTTCTTC.

This chain links TRBV4-2 with TRBJ1-5, with D perhaps matching TRBD1 (6 bases). This CDR3 region has 17 residues. Germline CDR1 reads LGHNA; CDR2 reads YNFKEQ. V lost 0 bases and J 2 bases, leaving 14 bases between the germline ends. CDR3: CASSQDLPRGGNQPQHF. The CDR3 nucleotides read TGTGCCAGCAGCCAAGATCTACCCAGGGGTGGCAATCAGCCCCAGCATTTT.

The chain links TRBV10-2 to TRBJ1-1; 8 bases agree with TRBD1. Looked up from germline, CDR1 is WSHSY and CDR2 is SAAADI. V dropped 5 bases and J dropped 1; count of bases not matched to a gene: 9. The CDR3 is made up of 16 amino acids. CDR3 bases: TGCGCCAGCAGTAAGGATTGGACAGGGACGAACACTGAAGCTTTCTTT. Translating it yields CASSKDWTGTNTEAFF.

The chain recombines TRBV30 with TRBJ2-7; 9 nucleotides match TRBD2. The CDR3 consists of 14 residues. Germline values: CDR1 GTSNPN, CDR2 SVGIG (reference sequence). Trimming cost V 0 bases and J 2 bases; bases outside gene matches: 2. As DNA, the CDR3 is TGTGCCTGGAGTGTACTAGCGGGCGCCTACGAGCAGTACTTC. Protein: CAWSVLAGAYEQYF.

The rearrangement links TRBV11-3 to TRBJ2-3, with D perhaps matching TRBD2 (5 bases). This CDR3 is 16 amino acids long. Per germline, CDR1 SGHNT and CDR2 YENEEA. Between the trimmed V and J ends, which lost 0 bases and 3 bases, there was a span of 13 bases. The CDR3 DNA follows: TGTGCCAGCAGCTTAGATTTGGCTGAGGGAACAGATACGCAGTATTTT. Translating gives CASSLDLAEGTDTQYF.

The chain joins TRBV10-3 to TRBJ1-2, with D possibly being TRBD1 (6 bases). This CDR3 spans 16 amino acids. The ends were cut back, 2 bases at V and 7 bases at J, with 20 bases in the middle. The germline V gene has CDR1 ENHRY and CDR2 SYGVKD. The CDR3 coding sequence is TGTGCCATCAGTGAGGGCCAGGGGTCGGAGGTTAGTGGCTACACCTTC. Its protein is CAISEGQGSEVSGYTF.

V and J are TRBV11-2 and TRBJ2-7; 11 nucleotides line up with TRBD1. Germline V gene lookup returns CDR1 SGHAT and CDR2 FQNNGV. CDR3 size: 17 residues. After removal of 4 bases from V and 4 bases from J, the junction contained 12 bases not matched to a gene. The CDR3 is CASSSILSRDRGYEQYF. As DNA, the CDR3 is TGTGCCAGCAGCTCGATTCTCTCCCGGGACAGGGGGTACGAGCAGTACTTC.

Concerning this clone itself: Compared with germline, one end of the junction differs, possibly owing to a read error. This chain joins TRBV10-3 and TRBJ1-4; D gene unclear. CDR1 and CDR2 (germline): ENHRY, SYGVKD. The CDR3 loop spans 15 amino acids. CDR3 sequence (DNA): TGTGCCATCAGTGATGGGTCGGCAACTAATGAAAGACTGTTTTTT. This translates into CAISDGSATNERLFF.

The V call is TRBV28, the J call TRBJ1-2; TRBD1 aligns across 10 bases. Germline V gene sequence: CDR1 MDHEN, CDR2 SYDVKM. With 6 bases clipped from V and 7 bases from J, the junction kept 8 bases outside the gene matches. The CDR3 spans 14 residues. CDR3 nucleotides: TGTGCCAGCAGAAGCCCGGGACAGGGGTCTGGCTACACCTTC. It specifies CASRSPGQGSGYTF.

This clone occurred a few times. The chain employs TRBV5-1 and TRBJ1-1; D possibly corresponds to TRBD1 (6 bases). The CDR3 contains 15 residues. V gave up 4 bases and J gave up 0 bases, with 13 bases separating them. The V gene's germline CDR1 is SGHRS and CDR2 YFSETQ. CDR3 nucleotide sequence: TGCGCCAGCAGCGCTACAGGGAGCATGAACACTGAAGCTTTCTTT. It codes for CASSATGSMNTEAFF.

In this sample, this clone turned up a few times. This chain links TRBV28 with TRBJ1-2; TRBD1 matches 8 bases. CDR1 and CDR2 from the germline V gene are MDHEN and SYDVKM. V lost 7 bases, J lost 4 bases, and 11 bases stayed unmatched. This CDR3 is built from 15 residues. The DNA of the CDR3 is TGTGCCAGCACCGATATACAGGGGGGTGTCTATGGCTACACCTTC. Protein sequence: CASTDIQGGVYGYTF.

The J gene is TRBJ2-5, the V gene TRBV5-1, with D possibly being TRBD1 (6 bases). Trimming left V 2 bases short and J 2 bases short, with 13 bases between. The CDR3 covers 15 residues. Looked up from germline, CDR1 is SGHRS and CDR2 is YFSETQ. The CDR3, as DNA: TGCGCCAGCAGCTTAAGGGGGTATGGGCAAGAGACCCAGTACTTC. It encodes CASSLRGYGQETQYF.